One sample yielded the 5 T cell receptor beta chains listed below, sequenced in a study of blood T cell repertoires in COVID-19. The table came from immunoSEQ multiplex PCR; TCRdb's copy has only in-frame clones and leaves some out. The table includes 300,000 or so clones, approximately 90% detected once. The material sequenced was peripheral blood. The receptors derive from a woman between 40 and 50 years old with acute or convalescent COVID-19.

This rearrangement joins TRBV6-2 or TRBV6-3 to TRBJ1-2, with no clear D. From germline, CDR1 is MNHEY and CDR2 SVGEGT. The V end was cut by 3 bases, the J end by 0 bases, with 11 bases between. The CDR3 consists of 15 residues. This chain's CDR3 is CASSYPAQANYGYTF. DNA of the CDR3: TGTGCCAGCAGTTATCCGGCCCAGGCTAACTATGGCTACACCTTC.

This clone was observed a single time. The J gene is TRBJ1-6, the V gene TRBV27; 7 bases fit TRBD1. This CDR3 region has 21 residues. CDR1 and CDR2 from the germline V gene are MNHEY and SMNVEV (reference sequence). The J segment lost 0 bases and the V segment lost 1 base, leaving 15 bases of the junction unmatched. CDR3 in DNA: TGTGCCAGCAGTTTATTACACCGGGACAGTGACCTCACCTCCTATAATTCACCCCTCCACTTT. Translated, it gives CASSLLHRDSDLTSYNSPLHF.

This clone has only a few counts. This chain uses TRBV2 with TRBJ1-6, with TRBD1 matching over 11 bases. Germline V lookup: CDR1 SNHLY, CDR2 FYNNEI. This CDR3 contains 15 residues. V shed 7 bases, J shed 7 bases, and the junction held 6 bases outside the gene matches. CDR3 DNA sequence: TGTGCCAGCAATCTAAGGGACAGGGGGAATTCACCCCTCCACTTT. Amino acids: CASNLRDRGNSPLHF.

As concerns this clone: At one end, the junction sequence differs from germline, possibly due to a read error. The rearrangement uses TRBV2 and TRBJ1-2; 8 bases map to TRBD1. This CDR3 contains 15 residues. Germline V gives CDR1 SNHLY, CDR2 FYNNEI. The CDR3 reads CASSDHSGGNYGYAF. CDR3 nucleotide sequence: TGTGCCAGCAGTGACCATTCAGGGGGCAACTATGGCTACGCCTTC.

The chain links TRBV21-1 to TRBJ1-3. TRBV21-1 is shown as a pseudogene. The CDR3 consists of 13 residues. The CDR3 is CASSDLPGNTIYF. The DNA for the CDR3 is TGTGCCAGCAGCGACTTACCCGGAAACACCATATATTTT.